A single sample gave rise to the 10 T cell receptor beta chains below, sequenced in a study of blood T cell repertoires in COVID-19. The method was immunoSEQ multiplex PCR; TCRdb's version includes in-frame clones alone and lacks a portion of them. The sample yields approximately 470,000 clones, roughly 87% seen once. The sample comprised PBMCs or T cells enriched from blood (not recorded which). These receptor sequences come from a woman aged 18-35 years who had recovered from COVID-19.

The DNA of the CDR3 is TGTGCCAGCAGCTTTTTCGGGGTTAGCGATTACAATGAGCAGTTCTTC. It yields the protein CASSFFGVSDYNEQFF. This sequence joins TRBV9 and TRBJ2-1, with TRBD2 as a possible D gene (5 bases). This CDR3 has 16 residues. V lost 4 bases and J 4 bases, leaving 18 bases between the germline ends. Germline V gene lookup returns CDR1 SGDLS and CDR2 YYNGEE.

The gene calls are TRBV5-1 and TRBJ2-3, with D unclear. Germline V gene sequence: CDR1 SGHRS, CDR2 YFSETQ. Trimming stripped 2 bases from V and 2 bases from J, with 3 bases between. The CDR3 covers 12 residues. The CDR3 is CASSFFTDTQYF. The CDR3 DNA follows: TGCGCCAGCAGCTTCTTCACAGATACGCAGTATTTT.

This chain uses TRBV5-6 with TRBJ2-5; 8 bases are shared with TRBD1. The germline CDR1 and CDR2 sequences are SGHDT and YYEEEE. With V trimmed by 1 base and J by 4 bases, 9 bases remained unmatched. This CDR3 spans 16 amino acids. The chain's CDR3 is CASSLSGQGASETQYF. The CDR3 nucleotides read TGTGCCAGCAGCTTGTCGGGCCAGGGGGCCTCAGAGACCCAGTACTTC.

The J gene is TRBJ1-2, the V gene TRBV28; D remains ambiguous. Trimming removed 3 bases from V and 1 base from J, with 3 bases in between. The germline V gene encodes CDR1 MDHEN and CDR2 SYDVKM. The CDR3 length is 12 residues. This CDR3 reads CASSFFNYGYTF. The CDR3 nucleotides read TGTGCCAGCAGTTTCTTTAACTATGGCTACACCTTC.

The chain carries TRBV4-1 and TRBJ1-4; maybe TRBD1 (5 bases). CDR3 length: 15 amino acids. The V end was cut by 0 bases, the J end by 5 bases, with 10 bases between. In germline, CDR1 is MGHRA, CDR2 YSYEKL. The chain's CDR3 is CASSQEAGWNEKLFF. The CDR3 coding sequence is TGCGCCAGCAGCCAAGAAGCAGGGTGGAATGAAAAACTGTTTTTT.

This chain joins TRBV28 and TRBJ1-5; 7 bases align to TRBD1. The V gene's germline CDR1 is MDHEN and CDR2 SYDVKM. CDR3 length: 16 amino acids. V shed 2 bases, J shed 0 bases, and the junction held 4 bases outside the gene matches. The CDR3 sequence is CASSLAGQYSNQPQHF. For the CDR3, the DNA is TGTGCCAGCAGTTTAGCGGGACAGTATAGCAATCAGCCCCAGCATTTT.

The chain's CDR3 is CASSPRGSIESPLHF. CDR3 in DNA: TGTGCCAGCAGCCCTCGGGGGTCGATTGAGTCACCCCTCCACTTT. The chain has TRBV14 and TRBJ1-6; tentatively, D is TRBD1 (5 bases). The germline CDR1 and CDR2 sequences are SGHDN and FVKESK. V lost 4 bases and J lost 10, with 17 bases in between. The CDR3 consists of 15 residues.

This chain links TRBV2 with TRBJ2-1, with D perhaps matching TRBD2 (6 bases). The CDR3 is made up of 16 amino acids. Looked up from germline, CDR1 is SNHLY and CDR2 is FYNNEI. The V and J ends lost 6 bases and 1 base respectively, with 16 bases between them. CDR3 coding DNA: TGTGCCAGCAGCCCACTAGCTGGAGGGTCCTACAATGAGCAGTTCTTC. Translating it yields CASSPLAGGSYNEQFF.

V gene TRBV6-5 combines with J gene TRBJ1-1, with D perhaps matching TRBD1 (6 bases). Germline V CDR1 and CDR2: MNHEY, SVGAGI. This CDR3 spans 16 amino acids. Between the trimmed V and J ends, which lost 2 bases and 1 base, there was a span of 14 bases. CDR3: CASSYGQWGRNTEAFF. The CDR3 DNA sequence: TGTGCCAGCAGTTACGGACAGTGGGGAAGGAACACTGAAGCTTTCTTT.

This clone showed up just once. The CDR3 DNA reads TGTGCTAGTGGTTTGCCAGAGGCTGAAAAACTGTTTTTT. Translated, it gives CASGLPEAEKLFF. The gene calls are TRBV12-5 and TRBJ1-4; the D is unclear. The germline CDR1 and CDR2 sequences are LGHNT and FRNRAP. The CDR3 has 13 amino acids. The V end was cut by 2 bases, the J end by 7 bases, with 8 bases between.